These 25 T cell receptor beta chains originate from one sample sequenced in a study of shared clonotypes between healthy human individuals. TCRdb keeps only in-frame clones here, not all; method: immunoSEQ multiplex PCR. Of around 620,000 clones detected, 85% to 95% appear once; the ten largest clones hold about 0.11%. Naive CD8 isolation took CD45RO-negative cells positively selected for CCR7 and excluded terminally differentiated effector memory CD45RA+ cells. The sequencing input was naive CD8+ T cells sorted from blood. The receptors were gathered from a woman in her twenties or thirties in good health.

The chain recombines TRBV2 with TRBJ2-7; 12 bases are a match to TRBD2. V lost 5 bases, J lost 3 bases, and 11 bases stayed unmatched. The CDR3 has 17 amino acids. Germline loops: CDR1 SNHLY, CDR2 FYNNEI. This chain's CDR3 is CASSSSPLAGGLYEQYF. The DNA of the CDR3 is TGTGCCAGCAGTTCCAGCCCTCTAGCGGGAGGGCTCTACGAGCAGTACTTC.

V gene TRBV14 combines with J gene TRBJ2-7; D is unclear. The V gene lost 4 bases and the J gene lost 7 bases, with 14 bases spanning the gap. Looked up from germline, CDR1 is SGHDN and CDR2 is FVKESK. CDR3 length: 13 amino acids. The CDR3 DNA reads TGTGCCAGCAGCCTGTCCGGCCTAAGGGAGCAGTACTTC. This encodes CASSLSGLREQYF.

This clone was seen once. This rearrangement joins TRBV2 to TRBJ2-1, with D perhaps being TRBD1 or TRBD2 (5 bases each). V dropped 9 bases and J dropped 3 bases, with 15 bases sitting between them. The germline V gene has CDR1 SNHLY and CDR2 FYNNEI. The CDR3 is 14 residues long. This CDR3 reads CARPGPSGYNEQFF. The DNA of the CDR3 is TGTGCCAGGCCGGGACCCAGTGGCTACAATGAGCAGTTCTTC.

The gene calls are TRBV19 and TRBJ2-2; D is unclear. Per germline, CDR1 LNHDA and CDR2 SQIVND (reference sequence). CDR3 length equals 15 residues. Between the trimmed V and J ends, which lost 11 bases and 3 bases, there was a span of 19 bases. The CDR3 loop reads CACKGAREDTGELFF. DNA of the CDR3: TGTGCCTGCAAGGGCGCCCGCGAGGACACCGGGGAGCTGTTTTTT.

The gene calls are TRBV11-2 and TRBJ2-7, with D hard to call. Trimming stripped 10 bases from V and 3 bases from J, with 10 bases between. The CDR3 contains 11 residues. Germline-derived CDR1 and CDR2 are SGHAT and FQNNGV. This CDR3 reads CATLLGYEQYF. DNA for the CDR3: TGTGCCACCTTGTTGGGCTACGAGCAGTACTTC.

The J gene is TRBJ2-7, the V gene TRBV4-1; a weak D match, TRBD2 (5 bases). The CDR3 sequence is 14 residues long. V lost 0 bases, J lost 9 bases, and 15 bases lay in between. CDR1 MGHRA and CDR2 YSYEKL come from the germline V gene. CDR3 in amino acids: CASSQEVSGLVQYF. The CDR3 bases are TGCGCCAGCAGCCAAGAAGTGTCAGGACTCGTGCAGTACTTC.

The rearrangement uses TRBV27 and TRBJ2-5; 8 bases match TRBD2. The germline V gene encodes CDR1 MNHEY and CDR2 SMNVEV (reference sequence). V was pared by 6 bases and J by 3 bases, with 3 bases of the junction left unmatched. This CDR3 has 13 residues. The DNA of the CDR3 is TGTGCCAGCAGCAACGGGGGGGAAGAGACCCAGTACTTC. Translating gives CASSNGGEETQYF.

CDR3 bases: TGTGCCAGTAGCCGGGACAGGACCTACGAGCAGTACTTC. This encodes CASSRDRTYEQYF. The chain uses TRBV19 and TRBJ2-7; 8 positions agree with TRBD1. The CDR3 runs 13 residues. In germline, CDR1 is LNHDA, CDR2 SQIVND (reference sequence). V lost 6 bases and J lost 2; bases outside the gene matches: 3.

The rearrangement joins TRBV9 to TRBJ2-1; perhaps D is TRBD1 or TRBD2 (5 bases each). There are 13 residues in the CDR3. V gave up 4 bases and J gave up 3 bases, with 8 bases separating them. From germline, CDR1 is SGDLS and CDR2 YYNGEE. The CDR3 protein is CASSRDVYNEQFF. CDR3 bases: TGTGCCAGCAGCCGGGACGTCTACAATGAGCAGTTCTTC.

The rearrangement joins TRBV11-2 to TRBJ1-1; TRBD1 might be the D (6 bases). Germline V lookup: CDR1 SGHAT, CDR2 FQNNGV. V dropped 2 bases and J dropped 1 base, with 11 bases sitting between them. The CDR3 consists of 15 residues. CDR3 amino acids: CASSLPGHRNTEAFF. The CDR3 nucleotides are TGTGCCAGCAGCTTACCGGGACACCGGAACACTGAAGCTTTCTTT.

The genes are TRBV5-6 and TRBJ1-1; maybe TRBD1 (6 bases). The CDR3 consists of 14 residues. V was trimmed by 4 bases and J by 2 bases, leaving 12 bases between them. The germline V gene encodes CDR1 SGHDT and CDR2 YYEEEE. The CDR3, as DNA: TGTGCCAGCAGCCACAGGGAAAGAAACACTGAAGCTTTCTTT. Its protein product is CASSHRERNTEAFF.

V and J are TRBV15 and TRBJ2-3; D may be TRBD2 (7 bases). This CDR3 is built from 16 residues. Trimming took off 0 bases at V and 3 bases at J, with 13 bases between the two ends. Germline V gives CDR1 LNHNV, CDR2 YYDKDF (reference sequence). The CDR3 loop reads CATSREGRGTTDTQYF. The CDR3 DNA sequence: TGTGCCACCAGCAGAGAGGGGAGGGGGACGACAGATACGCAGTATTTT.

This clone was found once. This chain connects TRBV16 to TRBJ2-7; the D is unclear. The germline V and J ends were trimmed by 4 bases and 3 bases, with 10 bases remaining between them. Per germline, CDR1 KGHSY and CDR2 FQNENV. This CDR3 contains 13 residues. CDR3 loop: CASSLGRNYEQYF. CDR3 DNA sequence: TGTGCCAGCAGCCTTGGACGGAACTACGAGCAGTACTTC. The full variable domain, with the rest looked up from reference TRBV16 and TRBJ2-7, is GEEVAQTPKHLVRGEGQKAKLYCAPIKGHSYVFWYQQVLKNEFKFLISFQNENVFDETGMPKERFSAKCLPNSPCSLEIQATKLEDSAVYFCASSLGRNYEQYFGPGTRLTVT.

The chain links TRBV7-6 to TRBJ2-7; D remains ambiguous. This CDR3 has 14 residues. Per germline, CDR1 SGHVS and CDR2 FNYEAQ. V gave up 5 bases and J gave up 0 bases, with 11 bases separating them. CDR3 bases: TGTGCCAGCAGCCCCGTTGAGGCCTCCTACGAGCAGTACTTC. Translating it yields CASSPVEASYEQYF.

The CDR3 coding sequence is TGTGCCAGCAGCTTTGGGACAGCCGCCTACGAGCAGTACTTC. It is translated as CASSFGTAAYEQYF. The genes are TRBV11-2 and TRBJ2-7; the match to TRBD1 covers 7 bases. Losses at the gene ends were 3 bases for V and 2 bases for J; bases not matched to a gene: 4. Germline-derived CDR1 and CDR2 are SGHAT and FQNNGV. This CDR3 contains 14 residues. The whole variable domain, remainder taken from reference TRBV11-2 and TRBJ2-7, is EAGVAQSPRYKIIEKRQSVAFWCNPISGHATLYWYQQILGQGPKLLIQFQNNGVVDDSQLPKDRFSAERLKGVDSTLKIQPAKLEDSAVYLCASSFGTAAYEQYFGPGTRLTVT.

CDR3 sequence reads: CASSLGQGLDEAFF. The CDR3 DNA reads TGTGCCAGCAGTTTAGGACAGGGTCTCGATGAAGCTTTCTTT. The chain combines TRBV27 with TRBJ1-1; 8 bases align to TRBD1. The CDR3 totals 14 residues. Losses at the gene ends were 2 bases for V and 7 bases for J; bases not matched to a gene: 6. The germline CDR1 and CDR2 sequences are MNHEY and SMNVEV (reference sequence).

About this clone: Other DNA sequences from this sample encode an identical CDR3 as well. The chain couples TRBV19 to TRBJ1-1; D unclear. This CDR3 region has 13 residues. In germline, CDR1 is LNHDA, CDR2 SQIVND (reference sequence). Trimming cost V 2 bases and J 2 bases, with 6 bases left between them. This CDR3 is CASSITENTEAFF. The CDR3 DNA reads as TGTGCCAGTAGTATAACGGAAAACACTGAAGCTTTCTTT.

This rearrangement joins TRBV19 to TRBJ1-1; 9 nucleotides match TRBD1. From germline, CDR1 is LNHDA and CDR2 SQIVND (reference sequence). The trim removed 5 bases at V and 2 bases at J, leaving 9 bases unmatched. The CDR3 extends over 16 amino acids. The CDR3 loop reads CASSHGQGWGNTEAFF. The CDR3 bases are TGTGCCAGTAGTCACGGACAGGGGTGGGGTAACACTGAAGCTTTCTTT.

As regards this clone: The junction departs from the called germline gene at one end, perhaps through a read error. V gene TRBV2 combines with J gene TRBJ2-7; 7 bases line up with TRBD2. The CDR3 loop spans 13 amino acids. The germline V gene encodes CDR1 SNHLY and CDR2 FYNNEI. DNA for the CDR3: TGTGCCGGCAGACTAGCTGGAACCTACGAGCAGTACTTC. Its translation is CAGRLAGTYEQYF.

The chain uses TRBV15 and TRBJ2-1, with D possibly being TRBD2 (6 bases). Deletions cut 3 bases from V and 2 bases from J, with 17 bases between. The CDR3 covers 17 residues. Germline loops: CDR1 LNHNV, CDR2 YYDKDF (reference sequence). In DNA, the CDR3 is TGTGCCACCAGCAGCCGACTGGGGCTAGCGACCTACAATGAGCAGTTCTTC. Translation gives CATSSRLGLATYNEQFF.

V gene TRBV29-1 combines with J gene TRBJ2-7; possibly TRBD2 for D (6 bases). The CDR3 is 12 residues long. The germline V gene has CDR1 SQVTM and CDR2 ANQGSEA. Trimming took 3 bases from V and 3 from J, leaving 9 bases between them. CDR3 loop: CSVEEGRYEQYF. DNA of the CDR3: TGCAGCGTTGAGGAGGGTCGCTACGAGCAGTACTTC.

The DNA of the CDR3 is TGTGCCAGCAGCTTTCCCGGGACTAGCTTTATGGGTGAGCAGTTCTTC. Residues: CASSFPGTSFMGEQFF. The rearrangement links TRBV7-8 to TRBJ2-1; 9 bases are shared with TRBD2. The CDR3 has 16 amino acids. Germline CDR1 and CDR2: SGHVS and FQNEAQ. V was clipped by 3 bases and J by 9 bases; unmatched bases: 12.

The chain uses TRBV4-1 and TRBJ2-7; maybe TRBD2 (6 bases). Trimming stripped 0 bases from V and 3 bases from J, with 12 bases between. CDR1 is MGHRA and CDR2 is YSYEKL in the germline V gene. This CDR3 region has 15 residues. DNA for the CDR3: TGCGCCAGCAGCCAAGATCGGGGACTTATCTACGAGCAGTACTTC. As protein: CASSQDRGLIYEQYF.

J is TRBJ1-4 and V is TRBV19; D is unclear. The germline V and J ends were trimmed by 3 bases and 1 base, with 24 bases remaining between them. Germline-derived CDR1 and CDR2 are LNHDA and SQIVND (reference sequence). This CDR3 has 20 residues. This chain's CDR3 is CASSILASKEPAQTNEKLFF. In DNA form, the CDR3 reads TGTGCCAGTAGTATCCTGGCCTCGAAGGAGCCGGCTCAAACTAATGAAAAACTGTTTTTT.

The gene calls are TRBV28 and TRBJ2-7; 7 bases map to TRBD1. V dropped 5 bases and J dropped 1; count of bases not matched to a gene: 11. The CDR3 has 16 residues. CDR1 is MDHEN and CDR2 is SYDVKM in the germline V gene. The CDR3 reads CASSPRLGTASYEQYF. The CDR3 bases are TGTGCCAGCAGTCCAAGACTCGGGACAGCATCCTACGAGCAGTACTTC. Based on the CDR3 plus reference TRBV28 and TRBJ2-7, the full variable domain is DVKVTQSSRYLVKRTGEKVFLECVQDMDHENMFWYRQDPGLGLRLIYFSYDVKMKEKGDIPEGYSVSREKKERFSLILESASTNQTSMYLCASSPRLGTASYEQYFGPGTRLTVT.